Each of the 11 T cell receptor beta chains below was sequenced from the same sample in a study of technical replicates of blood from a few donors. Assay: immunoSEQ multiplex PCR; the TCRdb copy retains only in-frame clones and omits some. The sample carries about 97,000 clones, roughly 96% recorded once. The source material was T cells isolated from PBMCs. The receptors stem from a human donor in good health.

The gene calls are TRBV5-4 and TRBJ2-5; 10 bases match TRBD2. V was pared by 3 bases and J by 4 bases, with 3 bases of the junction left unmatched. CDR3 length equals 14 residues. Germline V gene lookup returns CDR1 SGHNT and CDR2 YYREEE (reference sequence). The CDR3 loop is CASSSRLAGETQYF. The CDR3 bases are TGTGCCAGCAGCTCCAGACTAGCGGGAGAGACCCAGTACTTC.

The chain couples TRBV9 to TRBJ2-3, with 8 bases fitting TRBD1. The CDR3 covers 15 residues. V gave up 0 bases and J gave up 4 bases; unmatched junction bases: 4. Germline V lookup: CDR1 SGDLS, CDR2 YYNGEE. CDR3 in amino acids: CASSVGPTGADTQYF. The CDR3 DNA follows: TGTGCCAGCAGCGTAGGACCGACAGGGGCAGATACGCAGTATTTT.

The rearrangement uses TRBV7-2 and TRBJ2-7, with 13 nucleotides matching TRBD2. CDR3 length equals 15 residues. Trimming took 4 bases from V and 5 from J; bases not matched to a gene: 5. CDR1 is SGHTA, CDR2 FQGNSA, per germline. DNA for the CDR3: TGTGCCAGCAGCTCTACTAGCGGGAGGGCCGACGAGCAGTACTTC. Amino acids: CASSSTSGRADEQYF.

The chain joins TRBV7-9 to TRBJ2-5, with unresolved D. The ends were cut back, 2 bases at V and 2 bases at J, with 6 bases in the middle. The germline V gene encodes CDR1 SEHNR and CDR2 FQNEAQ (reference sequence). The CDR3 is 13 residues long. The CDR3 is CASSLLPQETQYF. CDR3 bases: TGTGCCAGCAGCTTACTCCCGCAAGAGACCCAGTACTTC.

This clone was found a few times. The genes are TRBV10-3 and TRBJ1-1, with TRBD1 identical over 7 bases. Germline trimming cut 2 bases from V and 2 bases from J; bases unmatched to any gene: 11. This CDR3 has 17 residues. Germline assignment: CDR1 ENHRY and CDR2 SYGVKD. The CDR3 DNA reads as TGTGCCATCAGTGAGGGCCCGGGACAGCAAATTAACACTGAAGCTTTCTTT. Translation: CAISEGPGQQINTEAFF.

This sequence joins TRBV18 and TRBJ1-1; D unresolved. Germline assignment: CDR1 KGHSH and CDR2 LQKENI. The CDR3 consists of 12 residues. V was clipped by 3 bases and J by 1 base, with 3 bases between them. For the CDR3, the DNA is TGTGCCAGCTCACCCGGGAACACTGAAGCTTTCTTT. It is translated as CASSPGNTEAFF.

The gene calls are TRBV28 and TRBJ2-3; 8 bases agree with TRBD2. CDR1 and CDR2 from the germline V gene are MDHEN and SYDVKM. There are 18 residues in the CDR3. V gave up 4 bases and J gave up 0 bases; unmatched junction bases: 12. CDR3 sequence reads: CASSWAGGTLSSTDTQYF. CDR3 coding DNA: TGTGCCAGCAGTTGGGCGGGAGGTACCTTGTCTAGCACAGATACGCAGTATTTT.

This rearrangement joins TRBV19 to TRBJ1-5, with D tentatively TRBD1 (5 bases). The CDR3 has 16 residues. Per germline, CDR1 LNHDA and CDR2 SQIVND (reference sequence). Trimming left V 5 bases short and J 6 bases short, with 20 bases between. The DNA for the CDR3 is TGTGCCAGTAGTTTGACCGGGTTTTTAAGGGGTCAGCCCCAGCATTTT. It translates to CASSLTGFLRGQPQHF.

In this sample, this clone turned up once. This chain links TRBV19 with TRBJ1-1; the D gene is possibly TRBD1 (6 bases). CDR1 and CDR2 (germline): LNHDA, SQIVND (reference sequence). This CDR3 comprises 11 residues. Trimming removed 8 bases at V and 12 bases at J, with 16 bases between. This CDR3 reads CASGHRVRTFF. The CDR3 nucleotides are TGTGCCAGTGGACACAGGGTTAGGACTTTCTTT.

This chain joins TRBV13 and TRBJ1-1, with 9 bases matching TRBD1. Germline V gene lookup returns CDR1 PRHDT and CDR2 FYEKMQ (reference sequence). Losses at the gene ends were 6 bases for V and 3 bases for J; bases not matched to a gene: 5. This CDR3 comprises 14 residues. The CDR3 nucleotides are TGTGCCAGCAGTTTGACAGGGGGGCACACTGAAGCTTTCTTT. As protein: CASSLTGGHTEAFF.

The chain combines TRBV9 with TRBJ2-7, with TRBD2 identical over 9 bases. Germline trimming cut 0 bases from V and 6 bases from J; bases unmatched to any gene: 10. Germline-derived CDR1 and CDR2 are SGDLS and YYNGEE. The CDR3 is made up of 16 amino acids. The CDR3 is CASSVVSSGDTGEQYF. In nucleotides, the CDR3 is TGTGCCAGCAGCGTAGTCTCTAGCGGGGACACGGGCGAGCAGTACTTC.